Given below is one T cell receptor beta chain in context. What it binds is unknown. The sample comes from a study of T-cell reconstitution after alpha-beta-depleted transplantation in children. Study-level points and caveats: T-cell counts and diversity at one year post-transplant came mainly from newly produced T cells. The high TCRbeta diversity at day 60 in some patients came from surviving recipient T cells and thymic progenitors. Reportedly, alpha-beta T cells present about two months post-transplant originated from several hundred expanded clones of graft origin.

This CDR3 region has 14 residues. V dropped 3 bases and J dropped 2 bases, with 10 bases sitting between them. The TCRbeta library incorporated unique molecular identifiers. Using its own MiXCR run on the PCR reads, TCRdb lists one record per CDR3 protein. The sample consists of 540,000 or so distinct CDR3 sequences, about 23% of them appearing once. The material sequenced was PBMCs, mostly from graft donor cells, taken 360 days after TCRalphabeta/CD19-depleted stem cell transplant. The source of this sequence is a boy in the first two years of life who had a stem cell transplant for acute myeloid leukemia, so the T cells may come from the graft donor. This sequence joins TRBV12-3 or TRBV12-4 and TRBJ1-2, with D possibly being TRBD1 (5 bases). The CDR3 DNA follows: TGTGCCAGCAGTTTGCTCAGGGAAAACTATGGCTACACCTTC. Translation: CASSLLRENYGYTF.